The rows below give T cell receptor beta chains drawn from one sample of a study of response to subunit inactivated influenza vaccine. Each CDR3 protein is one row after TCRdb ran MiXCR on the RT-PCR reads. The sample has approximately 520,000 distinct CDR3 sequences, more than 15% seen once; the top ten hold less than 4%. The sequencing used CD4+ T cells sorted from PBMCs, collected less than 30 months after vaccination. The receptors here all came from a man aged 45 to 75 who received an inactivated influenza vaccine. Both conserved end residues are part of each CDR3. D genes are given only for firm matches.

>TRBV12-3/TRBV12-4|TRBJ2-3|.
CASSLAAGSGDTQYF
>TRBV20-1|TRBJ2-3|TRBD2
CSARALAGSSDTQYF
>TRBV12-3/TRBV12-4|TRBJ1-1|TRBD1
CASSFVQGATEAFF
>TRBV20-1|TRBJ2-7|.
CSARIWQSEYEQYF
>TRBV21-1|TRBJ2-1|.
CASSGRTSGISYNEQFF
>TRBV4-3|TRBJ2-7|TRBD2
CASSQGLAGVAEQYF
>TRBV10-3|TRBJ2-1|TRBD2
CAISGGAGNEQFF
>TRBV11-1|TRBJ1-2|.
CASSASREGRRTSHNYGYTF
>TRBV11-2|TRBJ2-7|.
CASSLDHPQPSYEQYF
>TRBV5-1|TRBJ2-1|.
CASSLSAGLLLNEQFF
>TRBV5-1|TRBJ2-7|TRBD2
CASSPSGLAGSYEQYF
>TRBV7-2|TRBJ2-3|.
CASSLLGSGTDTQYF
>TRBV20-1|TRBJ1-5|TRBD1
CSASRTGRAAQHF
>TRBV6-1|TRBJ2-5|TRBD1
CASRDREGVETQYF
>TRBV6-2/TRBV6-3|TRBJ1-1|TRBD1
CASSYSGDRKAFF
>TRBV28|TRBJ2-1|TRBD2
CASSLLTSGTYNEQFF
>TRBV28|TRBJ1-5|.
CAITGTTQPQHF
>TRBV4-3|TRBJ1-2|.
CASSQDAFRTANYGYTF
>TRBV7-2|TRBJ1-5|.
CASSLSGGGPQHF
>TRBV3-1|TRBJ1-6|.
CATGDASLHF
>TRBV4-1|TRBJ1-1|TRBD1
CASSGTGGLSTEAFF
>TRBV4-2|TRBJ2-2|.
CASSQGRAGGELFF
>TRBV10-3|TRBJ2-5|TRBD1
CAISDDRGFVETQYF
>TRBV20-1|TRBJ2-5|.
CSARDLARQETQYF
>TRBV11-2|TRBJ2-6|.
CASSYRGPQTSGANVLTF
>TRBV20-1|TRBJ2-7|.
CSARVWGRQYEQYF
>TRBV6-2/TRBV6-3|TRBJ2-2|.
CASSRQGYTGELFF
>TRBV24-1|TRBJ2-1|TRBD2
CATSDLGTSGYNEQFF
>TRBV20-1|TRBJ1-2|.
CSARDRANYLYGYTF
>TRBV6-2/TRBV6-3|TRBJ2-7|.
CASSAQGDEQYF
>TRBV5-1|TRBJ2-3|.
CASSLLPRGQGDTQYF
>TRBV10-3|TRBJ2-3|.
CAIRSPADTQYF
>TRBV7-9|TRBJ2-3|.
CASSPREAQLQPGTQYF
>TRBV28|TRBJ2-5|.
CASRPQGRETQYF
>TRBV20-1|TRBJ2-5|TRBD2
CSARGLADQETQYF
>TRBV28|TRBJ2-1|TRBD2
CASSPSGVGRQFF
>TRBV18|TRBJ2-3|.
CASSPSTNRRDTQYF
>TRBV7-9|TRBJ2-5|.
CASSARATSGETQYF
>TRBV21-1|TRBJ2-5|.
CASSKEEGLGETQYF
>TRBV11-1|TRBJ1-1|.
CASSPQSGASLRGTEAFF